What follows describes a single T cell receptor (beta chain). The target antigen is unknown. The data derive from a study of cytomegalovirus exposure and HLA in healthy donors. Study findings and constraints: In the 120 or so validation repertoires, just under 95% of cluster scores exceeded 0, per a later analysis.

Method: immunoSEQ multiplex PCR; TCRdb's copy keeps in-frame clones and lacks some. The table records 170,000 or so clones, around 84% of them present only once. The CDR3 spans 17 residues. The V end lost 4 bases, the J end lost 0 bases, and 18 bases lay between the germline ends. The germline V gene encodes CDR1 SGHRS and CDR2 YFSETQ. V gene TRBV5-1 combines with J gene TRBJ2-3; TRBD2 might be the D (5 bases). This receptor was taken from a man younger than 35 in good health and CMV-seropositive. Sequencing was carried out using PBMCs. CDR3 DNA sequence: TGCGCCAGCAGCCCTGCCTATAGCGACTATAGCACAGATACGCAGTATTTT. It specifies CASSPAYSDYSTDTQYF.